This TCR beta chain is drawn from a study of blood T cell repertoires in COVID-19. Only in-frame clones appear in the TCRdb table, and some are missing; sequencing was by immunoSEQ multiplex PCR. The sample shows fewer than 80,000 clones, roughly 88% of them seen only once. About this clone: Distinct nucleotide sequences in the sample also encode this CDR3.

Germline CDR1 is SNHLY and CDR2 is FYNNEI. The CDR3 sequence is 14 residues long. V was clipped by 1 base and J by 7 bases, with 8 bases between them. The chain couples TRBV2 to TRBJ1-6; D gene uncertain. The sequenced material came from peripheral blood. The receptor comes from a man aged 30 to 39 with acute or convalescent COVID-19. In DNA form, the CDR3 reads TGTGCCAGCAGTGAAGGTCGAGTCAATTCACCCCTCCACTTT. This sequence encodes CASSEGRVNSPLHF.